This T cell receptor (beta chain) was observed in a study of blood T cell repertoires in COVID-19. As for the study in general: The samples span acute and convalescent COVID-19 from the United States, Italy and Spain. The cDNA or gDNA used as material had been derived from T cells, B-cell-depleted T cells, or PBMCs.

Germline values: CDR1 WNHNN, CDR2 SYGVQD (reference sequence). This CDR3 region has 15 residues. Trimming removed 0 bases from V and 4 bases from J, with 11 bases in between. Authors' data handling: Estimates of nucleated cell counts were drawn from the amplification of reference gene primers. Produced via immunoSEQ multiplex PCR; TCRdb's table is partial and in-frame only. V and J calls and clone size follow that table, whereas D and trimming were derived from the DNA. The sample lists approximately 200,000 clones, roughly 83% seen once, with about 9.6% in the top ten. Recovered status in Cohort 3 required two negative PCRs, clearance, or symptom resolution.

This sequence originates from a woman aged 25 to 45 who had recovered from COVID-19. Sequences were obtained from PBMCs or T cells enriched from blood (not recorded which). The chain has TRBV10-1 and TRBJ2-3, with D tentatively TRBD2 (5 bases). DNA for the CDR3: TGCGCCAGCAGTGAGTCGTTGGGGAGTGCAGATACGCAGTATTTT. Amino acids: CASSESLGSADTQYF.